The rows below give T cell receptor beta chains drawn from one sample of a study of cytomegalovirus exposure and HLA in healthy donors. Sequencing was performed with immunoSEQ multiplex PCR; in TCRdb, only in-frame clones are kept and a portion is missing. Of roughly 98,000 clones in the sample, approximately 65% were seen once. The sample was PBMCs. Every receptor here comes from a woman aged 25-40 years in good health and CMV-seropositive. CDR3s include the opening cysteine and the closing phenylalanine or tryptophan.

CDR3: CASSLYRVSNQPQHF; J: TRBJ1-5; V: TRBV28
CDR3: CSALGSWDTYEQYF; J: TRBJ2-7; V: TRBV29-1
CDR3: CASSRAGTSGFTDTQYF; J: TRBJ2-3; V: TRBV5-1
CDR3: CASSESDRGNQPQHF; J: TRBJ1-5; V: TRBV10-2
CDR3: CASSLPGSNTEAFF; J: TRBJ1-1; V: TRBV7-2
CDR3: CASSEYVTNPTNEKLFF; J: TRBJ1-4; V: TRBV6-1
CDR3: CASSISGTQETEAFF; J: TRBJ1-1; V: TRBV19
CDR3: CASSVAGGFGYEQYF; J: TRBJ2-7; V: TRBV9
CDR3: CASSTTGGQNTIYF; J: TRBJ1-3; V: TRBV7-2
CDR3: CASSYRTESVLHF; J: TRBJ1-6; V: TRBV5-1
CDR3: CASTKGLGQGAYGYTF; J: TRBJ1-2; V: TRBV5-8
CDR3: CASSQGLGNTIYF; J: TRBJ1-3; V: TRBV4-1
CDR3: CASSLLESGYPF; J: TRBJ1-2; V: TRBV5-6
CDR3: CASSFGGLSTTGELFF; J: TRBJ2-2; V: TRBV7-3
CDR3: CASSVTGNGGYPF; J: TRBJ1-2; V: TRBV19
CDR3: CASSQDQGNSYEQYF; J: TRBJ2-7; V: TRBV4-2
CDR3: CASSTMAATGELFF; J: TRBJ2-2; V: TRBV11-2
CDR3: CACTESATNQPQHF; J: TRBJ1-5; V: TRBV30
CDR3: CASSEGVGEKLFF; J: TRBJ1-4; V: TRBV5-1
CDR3: CASSLEAQPTYEQYF; J: TRBJ2-7; V: TRBV5-1
CDR3: CASGWRGTGNTIYF; J: TRBJ1-3; V: TRBV9
CDR3: CASSPPTGVYEKLFF; J: TRBJ1-4; V: TRBV18